This entry lists 15 T cell receptor beta chains sequenced from one sample in a study of molecular identifiers for immune sequencing clone quantification. MiXCR, run by TCRdb on the PCR reads, gives a single entry per CDR3 protein. The sample has about 510,000 distinct CDR3 sequences; about a quarter are singletons. Material for sequencing was naive CD8+ T cells from blood, with Jurkat cell RNA spiked in. The subset is: FACS-sorted CD8+CD4-CCR7+CD45RA+ naive T cells. The source of these receptors is a human donor in good health. Some libraries in this study had Jurkat cell RNA spiked in.

This clonotype was picked up a small number of times. The J gene is TRBJ2-1, the V gene TRBV29-1; D ambiguous. The ends were cut back, 5 bases at V and 3 bases at J, with 14 bases in the middle. Germline loops: CDR1 SQVTM, CDR2 ANQGSEA. The CDR3 is 14 amino acids. CDR3 coding DNA: TGCAGCGTTTATCTGCTAGAGGTCTACAATGAGCAGTTCTTC. Translating it yields CSVYLLEVYNEQFF.

This clonotype was counted between two and nine times. The V call is TRBV4-3, the J call TRBJ2-3; D uncertain. V was pared by 3 bases and J by 6 bases, with 10 bases between. CDR3 length: 13 amino acids. CDR1 LGHNA and CDR2 YSLEER come from the germline V gene. CDR3 sequence reads: CASSQVMEDTQYF. The DNA of the CDR3 is TGCGCCAGCAGCCAGGTAATGGAGGATACGCAGTATTTT.

This clonotype turned up a few times. The rearrangement links TRBV7-9 to TRBJ2-7; TRBD1 aligns across 10 bases. The CDR3 consists of 14 residues. J gave up 9 bases and V 5 bases, and 10 bases lay outside the gene matches. Germline-derived CDR1 and CDR2 are SEHNR and FQNEAQ (reference sequence). The CDR3 bases are TGTGCCAGCAGCGCGGCGGACAGGGGGTCCGGGCAGTACTTC. As protein: CASSAADRGSGQYF.

This clonotype was picked up a small number of times. CDR3 residues: CASSIQAEGFPYEQYF. The CDR3 nucleotides read TGTGCCAGTAGTATTCAGGCCGAGGGATTTCCCTACGAGCAGTACTTC. The V gene is TRBV19, the J gene TRBJ2-7, with D possibly matching TRBD2 (5 bases). The germline V gene has CDR1 LNHDA and CDR2 SQIVND (reference sequence). The length of the CDR3 is 16 residues. The germline V and J ends were trimmed by 3 bases and 2 bases, with 17 bases remaining between them.

Worth noting for this clonotype: A much larger clone sits a single nucleotide away, making a read error possible. J is TRBJ2-4 and V is TRBV7-6; 8 bases align to TRBD1. The CDR3 has 15 amino acids. Losses at the gene ends were 5 bases for V and 9 bases for J; bases not matched to a gene: 12. Per germline, CDR1 SGHVS and CDR2 FNYEAQ. The CDR3, as DNA: TGTGCCAGCAGCCAGGGGGCATTTTCAATGGGCATTCAGTACTTC. Protein product: CASSQGAFSMGIQYF.

To note about this clonotype: The conserved final phenylalanine or tryptophan is absent from the CDR3, which likely points to a read error. This chain links TRBV19 with TRBJ2-3; 7 nucleotides align to TRBD2. V was clipped by 6 bases and J by 0 bases; unmatched bases: 6. Germline lookup yields CDR1 LNHDA and CDR2 SQIVND (reference sequence). The CDR3 spans 15 residues. CDR3 protein: CASRSGISSTDTQYS. The CDR3 region has the DNA TGTGCCAGTAGGAGCGGGATCTCTAGCACAGATACGCAGTATTCT.

This clonotype was seen many times. V usage is TRBV12-3 or TRBV12-4 and J usage is TRBJ2-2; weak D call: TRBD1 (5 bases). Trimming cost V 7 bases and J 15 bases, with 24 bases left between them. The CDR3 extends over 14 amino acids. In nucleotides, the CDR3 is TGTGCCAGCACCCTCGAATTGGGTGGGGCTGGGGTGTTTTTT. Its protein product is CASTLELGGAGVFF.

In its sample, this clonotype was seen once. The chain couples TRBV7-2 to TRBJ2-1, with 7 bases identical to TRBD2. This CDR3 has 17 amino acids. Germline-derived CDR1 and CDR2 are SGHTA and FQGNSA. The ends lost 5 bases at V and 8 bases at J; junction bases unmatched: 18. CDR3 bases: TGTGCCAGCAGCCCCTGGGGGATGGGCGGGAGTTGCGATGAGCAGTTCTTC. Amino acids: CASSPWGMGGSCDEQFF.

This clonotype appeared once. V is TRBV4-1 and J is TRBJ2-1; 8 bases fit TRBD2. This CDR3 is 15 amino acids long. Germline values: CDR1 MGHRA, CDR2 YSYEKL. V was pared by 6 bases and J by 5 bases, with 9 bases of the junction left unmatched. The CDR3 reads CASREREYLDNEQFF. In nucleotides, the CDR3 is TGCGCCAGCAGAGAGCGGGAGTATCTGGACAATGAGCAGTTCTTC.

This clonotype was picked up many times. This rearrangement joins TRBV4-1 to TRBJ1-1, with a tentative D call TRBD1 (5 bases). The CDR3 is 14 residues long. Germline V gene data show CDR1 as MGHRA and CDR2 as YSYEKL. With 1 base removed from V and 8 bases from J, the gap between germline ends came to 14 bases. The CDR3 region has the DNA TGCGCCAGCAGCCAAGGTTTGGGAGGACACGAAGCTTTCTTT. This sequence encodes CASSQGLGGHEAFF.

Ten or more counts support this clonotype. The rearrangement uses TRBV2 and TRBJ1-2; tentatively, D is TRBD1 (6 bases). The CDR3 contains 13 residues. The ends were cut back, 1 base at V and 6 bases at J, with 9 bases in the middle. Per germline, CDR1 SNHLY and CDR2 FYNNEI. CDR3 loop: CASSEGGLDGYTF. The DNA of the CDR3 is TGTGCCAGCAGTGAAGGGGGGCTCGATGGCTACACCTTC.

As to this clonotype: Since a much larger clone is just one base distant, this may be a read error. CDR3: CSSTGTTISYEQYF. In nucleotides, the CDR3 is TGCAGTTCAACCGGGACAACGATCTCCTACGAGCAGTACTTC. The rearrangement uses TRBV20-1 and TRBJ2-7; tentative D call: TRBD1 (6 bases). Germline CDR1 reads DFQATT; CDR2 reads SNEGSKA (reference sequence). Trimming left V 8 bases short and J 0 bases short, with 17 bases between. The CDR3 has 14 residues.

This clonotype came up many times. V usage is TRBV5-5 and J usage is TRBJ2-2; D is unclear. Germline V gene data show CDR1 as SGHKS and CDR2 as YYEKEE (reference sequence). The CDR3 consists of 15 residues. V was clipped by 1 base and J by 3 bases, with 10 bases between them. CDR3 protein: CASSLSGTHTGELFF. The CDR3 coding sequence is TGTGCCAGCAGCTTGTCAGGAACTCACACCGGGGAGCTGTTTTTT.

This clonotype has just one count. A read error may be the cause here, since a much bigger clone is one base away. This rearrangement joins TRBV7-9 to TRBJ1-1; tentatively, D is TRBD1 (5 bases). The germline V gene encodes CDR1 SEHNR and CDR2 FQNEAQ (reference sequence). The CDR3 sequence is 14 residues long. Here the CDR3 reads CASRLEGTWTEVFF. The CDR3 DNA reads TGTGCCAGCAGACTAGAGGGGACGTGGACTGAAGTTTTCTTT.

Points on this clonotype: The junction departs from germline at one end; a sequencing error may be responsible. The V gene is TRBV5-1, the J gene TRBJ2-1; 7 bases match TRBD1. Germline V gene lookup returns CDR1 SGHRS and CDR2 YFSETQ. This CDR3 comprises 15 residues. The CDR3 nucleotides are TGCGCCAGCAGCCACGACAGGGTGTCCTACAATCAGCAGTTCTTC. Amino acids: CASSHDRVSYNQQFF. The full variable domain, completed using reference TRBV5-1 and TRBJ2-1, is KAGVTQTPRYLIKTRGQQVTLSCSPISGHRSVSWYQQTPGQGLQFLFEYFSETQRNKGNFPGRFSGRQFSNSRSEMNVSTLELGDSALYLCASSHDRVSYNQQFFGPGTRLTVL.